These T cell receptor beta chains were read from a single sample in a study of persistence of HIV-infected CD4 T cells. For these receptors, no antigen is known. Assay used: immunoSEQ multiplex PCR; TCRdb lists only in-frame clones, some missing. The table has about 36,000 clones, more than 70% seen once. The sample consisted of cultured CD4+ T cells from PBMCs, taken from a patient who received antiretroviral therapy. All receptors come from an adult with HIV. The donor label of this sample is uncertain. CDR3s include the opening cysteine and the closing phenylalanine or tryptophan. A D gene is named only where the DNA matches it firmly. Clone sizes are given selectively: once, few, many, or a class where the clone is expanded.

J gene	D gene	CDR3 length	V gene	clone size	CDR3 DNA	CDR3 protein
TRBJ2-1	-	15	TRBV7-6	-	TGTGCCAGCAGCCGAACAGCGAGCTCCTACAATGAGCAGTTCTTC	CASSRTASSYNEQFF
TRBJ1-3	-	13	TRBV12-3/TRBV12-4	-	TGTGCCAGCAGTTTAGGAGAATTATTCATATTGCATTTT	CASSLGELFILHF
TRBJ1-3	TRBD1	17	TRBV18	-	TGTGCCAGCTCACCCTTCCGGGACAGGAGCTCTGGAAACACCATATATTTT	CASSPFRDRSSGNTIYF
TRBJ1-6	-	12	TRBV3-1/TRBV3-2	-	TGTGCCAGCAGCCAAACCAATTCACCCCTCCACTTT	CASSQTNSPLHF
TRBJ2-3	TRBD2	16	TRBV5-1	-	TGCGCCAGCAGCTTGATCTATCGGGGGGGCGGAGATACGCAGTATTTT	CASSLIYRGGGDTQYF
TRBJ2-2	-	15	TRBV11-3	-	TGTGCCAGCGGGTTTGGGGGGGCGGACACCGGGGAGCTGTTTTTT	CASGFGGADTGELFF
TRBJ1-1	-	12	TRBV28	few	TGTGCCAGCAGTTTATATACTTCTGGAGCTTTCTTT	CASSLYTSGAFF
TRBJ2-2	-	16	TRBV5-1	-	TGCGCCAGCAGCTTGGCCCCGGGCAGCGGGACCGGGGAGCTGTTTTTT	CASSLAPGSGTGELFF
TRBJ2-2	TRBD1	15	TRBV5-1	once	TGCGCCAGCATGCCCGGGACAGGGCAAACCGGGGAGCTGTTTTTT	CASMPGTGQTGELFF
TRBJ1-5	-	13	TRBV6-4	-	TGTGCCAGCAGTGAGAGACTGGATCAGCCCCAGCATTTT	CASSERLDQPQHF
TRBJ2-5	-	15	TRBV19	-	TGTGCCAGTAGTATGAGACAGTCGTACCAAGAGACCCAGTACTTC	CASSMRQSYQETQYF
TRBJ2-4	-	14	TRBV5-1	-	TGCGCCAGCAGCCAGACAGCAGCCAAAAACATTCAGTACTTC	CASSQTAAKNIQYF
TRBJ1-5	TRBD1	15	TRBV6-5	-	TGTGCCAGCAGTCCCAGGACAGGGGGCAATCAGCCCCAGCATTTT	CASSPRTGGNQPQHF
TRBJ2-2	-	15	TRBV24-1	-	TGTGCCACCAGTCCCCCAATGGGGGGTGCCGGGGAGCTGTTTTTT	CATSPPMGGAGELFF
TRBJ1-1	TRBD1	14	TRBV5-6	-	TGTGCCAGCAGCTGGGACAGGGGGCGGACTGAAGCTTTCTTT	CASSWDRGRTEAFF
TRBJ1-5	-	13	TRBV7-2	few	TGTGCCAGCAGCTTCGAACAGGGTCAGCCCCAGCATTTT	CASSFEQGQPQHF
TRBJ1-1	TRBD1	16	TRBV5-4	once	TGTGCCAGCAGCTTGGGATTGACAGGGGTGAACACTGAAGCTTTCTTT	CASSLGLTGVNTEAFF
TRBJ2-3	TRBD2	13	TRBV27	-	TGTGCCAGCAGGTGGGGGGGGGAAGATACGCAGTATTTT	CASRWGGEDTQYF
TRBJ2-6	-	13	TRBV28	-	TGTGCCAGCAGTTTGCCTGGGGCCAACGTCCTGACTTTC	CASSLPGANVLTF
TRBJ2-2	TRBD1	15	TRBV3-1/TRBV3-2	once	TGTGCCAGCAGCCTCGGGACAGGGTTCACCGGGGAGCTGTTTTTT	CASSLGTGFTGELFF
TRBJ1-3	-	16	TRBV5-1	-	TGCGCCAGCAGCGTAACCCAGGGGATGTCTGGAAACACCATATATTTT	CASSVTQGMSGNTIYF
TRBJ1-4	-	14	TRBV7-2	-	TGTGCCAGCAGCCAGAGCAGGATGGGCGAAAAACTGTTTTTT	CASSQSRMGEKLFF
TRBJ1-5	-	14	TRBV7-9	-	TGTGCCAGCACAGGGGTCGATAGCAATCAGCCCCAGCATTTT	CASTGVDSNQPQHF
TRBJ2-3	TRBD2	12	TRBV19	-	TGTGCCACCAACGGGGGGACAGATACGCAGTATTTT	CATNGGTDTQYF
TRBJ1-1	-	12	TRBV2	-	TGTGCCAGCAGGTCCCCGGGGACTGAAGCTTTCTTT	CASRSPGTEAFF
TRBJ2-4	TRBD2	12	TRBV12-5	-	TGTGCTAGTGCTGGGGGGGAGGACATTCAGTACTTC	CASAGGEDIQYF
TRBJ2-1	-	16	TRBV7-3	-	TGTGCCAGCAGATTAGGGGGCGGGGCCCCTGGCAATGAGCAGTTCTTC	CASRLGGGAPGNEQFF
TRBJ1-6	-	13	TRBV10-2	medium-sized	TGCGCCAGCCTGGGACAAGTTGATTCACCCCTCCACTTT	CASLGQVDSPLHF
TRBJ2-1	-	12	TRBV19	once	TGTGCCAGTAGCTCTCGGCGGAATGAGCAGTTCTTC	CASSSRRNEQFF
TRBJ2-7	-	14	TRBV9	-	TGTGCCAGCAGCGCCCAGGGATCTCTCTACGAGCAGTACTTC	CASSAQGSLYEQYF
TRBJ1-2	-	13	TRBV24-1	-	TGTGCCACCAGTGATCTCTCGGCGGGTGGCTACACCTTC	CATSDLSAGGYTF
TRBJ1-4	-	15	TRBV7-9	-	TGTGCCAGCAGTTCCAGAGGGGCTCCTAATGAAAAACTGTTTTTT	CASSSRGAPNEKLFF
TRBJ2-1	TRBD2	15	TRBV5-4	-	TGTGCCAGCGCGAGGACTAGCGAGCTGACCAATGAGCAGTTCTTC	CASARTSELTNEQFF
TRBJ2-1	TRBD2	13	TRBV10-2	-	TGCGCCAGCTTAGCGGGGGGGGCCAATGAGCAGTTCTTC	CASLAGGANEQFF
TRBJ1-5	-	14	TRBV7-9	-	TGTGCCAGCAGTCTAGGCGGGGCCGGTCAGCCCCAGCATTTT	CASSLGGAGQPQHF
TRBJ2-1	TRBD1	12	TRBV6-1	-	TGTGCCAGCAGTGAATCGGGGACAGGGGGGTTCTTC	CASSESGTGGFF
TRBJ2-6	-	18	TRBV15	-	TGTGCCACCAGCAGAGAGACGCGGAGGGGTTCTGGGGCCAACGTCCTGACTTTC	CATSRETRRGSGANVLTF
TRBJ1-1	TRBD1	13	TRBV7-6	-	TGTGCCAGCAGCTCGACAGGGAGGACTGAAGCTTTCTTT	CASSSTGRTEAFF
TRBJ2-3	-	17	TRBV5-4	-	TGTGCCAGCAGCTTGGAATGGGCGAGCTCTAGCACAGATACGCAGTATTTT	CASSLEWASSSTDTQYF
TRBJ2-7	TRBD1	15	TRBV6-5	-	TGTGCCAGCAGCCTAGAACAGGGGTGGACCTACGAGCAGTACTTC	CASSLEQGWTYEQYF
TRBJ2-7	-	15	TRBV19	-	TGTGCCAGTAGTAAGGTGAGACAGGCCTCCTACGAGCAGTACTTC	CASSKVRQASYEQYF
TRBJ1-1	-	14	TRBV7-8	-	TGTGCCAGCAGCTTAGTTAGGAGAAACACTGAAGCTTTCTTT	CASSLVRRNTEAFF
TRBJ1-2	-	16	TRBV6-1	-	TGTGCCAGCAGTGAACCACCTGGCAGGGTGGGCTATGGCTACACCTTC	CASSEPPGRVGYGYTF
TRBJ2-6	TRBD1	19	TRBV28	-	TGTGCCAGCAGTTTCCCCCGAGGGACAGGGGGAACTGGGGCCAACGTCCTGACTTTC	CASSFPRGTGGTGANVLTF
TRBJ2-3	-	17	TRBV7-3	-	TGTGCCAGCAGCTTAATTAGTAGTGCCCCGGGGGCAGATACGCAGTATTTT	CASSLISSAPGADTQYF
TRBJ1-4	TRBD1	14	TRBV6-5	-	TGTGCCAGCAGAGATACAGGGGGGCCTGAAAAACTGTTTTTT	CASRDTGGPEKLFF
TRBJ2-5	-	18	TRBV24-1	once	TGTGCCACCAGTGACGCTTCTGCCCTGGACACGGAGCGTGAGACCCAGTACTTC	CATSDASALDTERETQYF
TRBJ2-1	TRBD2	18	TRBV19	few	TGTGCCAGTAGTATAATTCAGGGTGTACTAGCGGGGCCCAATGAGCAGTTCTTC	CASSIIQGVLAGPNEQFF
TRBJ2-7	TRBD2	13	TRBV27	-	TGTGCCAGCAGTCACGCGGGGGCCTACGAGCAGTACTTC	CASSHAGAYEQYF
TRBJ2-3	TRBD2	15	TRBV25-1	-	TGTGCCAGCAGTGATCCCGGGGGGGCGGCAGATACGCAGTATTTT	CASSDPGGAADTQYF
TRBJ2-2	-	14	TRBV7-3	-	TGTGCCAGCACCCCCGACAGAGTCCACGGGGAGCTGTTTTTT	CASTPDRVHGELFF
TRBJ2-2	TRBD2	15	TRBV27	once	TGTGCCAGCAGCTCCACGGGGGGAGTCACCGGGGAGCTGTTTTTT	CASSSTGGVTGELFF
TRBJ2-2	-	15	TRBV25-1	-	TGTGCCAGCAGTGTTCGAGGGGGAGGCACCGGGGAGCTGTTTTTT	CASSVRGGGTGELFF
TRBJ2-3	-	12	TRBV2	-	TGTGCCAGCAGTGACGTTCCAGATACGCAGTATTTT	CASSDVPDTQYF
TRBJ1-6	-	15	TRBV19	-	TGTGCCAGTACCGTGGCCGGACAGATTCATTCACCCCTCCACTTT	CASTVAGQIHSPLHF
TRBJ2-7	TRBD2	17	TRBV4-1	-	TGCGCCAGCAGCCAAGTCCAACGACTAGCGGCATCCTACGAGCAGTACTTC	CASSQVQRLAASYEQYF
TRBJ2-2	TRBD2	16	TRBV5-4	-	TGTGCCAGCAGCTTTAGCGGGGGGGCCTTGACCGGGGAGCTGTTTTTT	CASSFSGGALTGELFF
TRBJ2-3	-	15	TRBV5-1	-	TGCGCCAGCAGCCGGGCCGCGCGGGACACAGATACGCAGTATTTT	CASSRAARDTDTQYF
TRBJ1-1	-	15	TRBV5-4	-	TGTGCCAGCAGCGTTAGGAGAGGACACCCCACTGAAGCTTTCTTT	CASSVRRGHPTEAFF
TRBJ2-3	-	19	TRBV5-3	-	TGTGCCAGAAGCTTCGGACACCTAACTAAGGCCCCTGACACAGATACGCAGTATTTT	CARSFGHLTKAPDTDTQYF